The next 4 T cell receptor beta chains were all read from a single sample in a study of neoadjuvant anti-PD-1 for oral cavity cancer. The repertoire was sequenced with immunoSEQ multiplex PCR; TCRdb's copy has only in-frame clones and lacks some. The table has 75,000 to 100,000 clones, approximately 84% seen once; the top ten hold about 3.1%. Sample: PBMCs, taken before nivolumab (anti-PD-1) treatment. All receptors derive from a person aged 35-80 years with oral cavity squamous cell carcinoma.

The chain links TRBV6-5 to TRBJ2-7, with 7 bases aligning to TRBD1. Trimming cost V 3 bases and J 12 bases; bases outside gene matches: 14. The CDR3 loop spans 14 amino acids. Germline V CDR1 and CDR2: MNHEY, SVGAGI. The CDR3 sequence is CASSYSESPTGLYF. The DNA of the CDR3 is TGTGCCAGCAGTTATTCAGAATCTCCGACAGGGCTGTACTTC.

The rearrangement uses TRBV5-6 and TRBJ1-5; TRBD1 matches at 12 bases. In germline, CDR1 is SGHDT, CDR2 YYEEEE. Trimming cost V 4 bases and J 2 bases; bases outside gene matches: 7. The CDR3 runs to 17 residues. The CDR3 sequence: CASSLGTGGAGNQPQHF. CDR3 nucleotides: TGTGCCAGCAGCCTTGGGACAGGGGGCGCGGGCAATCAGCCCCAGCATTTT.

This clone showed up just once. The CDR3 sequence is CAACQGRIDEQYF. The CDR3 DNA is TGTGCCGCTTGTCAGGGGAGGATAGATGAGCAGTACTTC. The chain links TRBV10-3 to TRBJ2-7; either TRBD1 or TRBD2 may supply D (6 bases each). CDR1 and CDR2 (germline): ENHRY, SYGVKD. Trimming took 11 bases from V and 7 from J, leaving 21 bases between them. The CDR3 has 13 amino acids.

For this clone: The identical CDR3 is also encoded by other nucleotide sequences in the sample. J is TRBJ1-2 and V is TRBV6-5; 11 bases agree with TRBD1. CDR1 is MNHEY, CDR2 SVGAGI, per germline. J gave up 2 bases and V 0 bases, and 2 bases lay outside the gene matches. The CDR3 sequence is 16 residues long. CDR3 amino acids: CASSYSRTGGNYGYTF. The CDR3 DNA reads TGTGCCAGCAGTTACTCGAGGACAGGGGGCAACTATGGCTACACCTTC.